This passage covers 9 T cell receptor beta chains from one sample sequenced in a study of blood T cell repertoires in COVID-19. The table came from immunoSEQ multiplex PCR; TCRdb's copy has only in-frame clones and leaves some out. Of roughly 200,000 clones in the sample, over 80% were seen once. Sequences were obtained from peripheral blood. The receptors stem from a man aged 40-49 years with acute or convalescent COVID-19.

The CDR3 DNA is TGTGCCAGTAGTATCGGCGGTCATAGCAATCAGCCCCAGCATTTT. It codes for CASSIGGHSNQPQHF. This sequence joins TRBV19 and TRBJ1-5; the D is unclear. The germline CDR1 and CDR2 sequences are LNHDA and SQIVND (reference sequence). The CDR3 sequence is 15 residues long. V shed 3 bases and J shed 0 bases, with 9 bases lying between them.

This chain joins TRBV29-1 and TRBJ1-5, with D perhaps matching TRBD1 (5 bases). V lost 2 bases to trimming and J lost 0 bases, with 11 bases between them. Germline V CDR1 and CDR2: SQVTM, ANQGSEA. The CDR3 totals 15 residues. The CDR3 reads CSVENYRRSNQPQHF. The CDR3 DNA reads TGCAGCGTTGAAAATTACAGGCGTAGCAATCAGCCCCAGCATTTT.

This CDR3 is CASSVVTGGVDGYTF. In nucleotides, the CDR3 is TGTGCCAGCAGCGTAGTGACAGGGGGTGTAGATGGCTACACCTTC. The rearrangement joins TRBV9 to TRBJ1-2; 9 bases are shared with TRBD1. The CDR3 consists of 15 residues. The germline CDR1 and CDR2 sequences are SGDLS and YYNGEE. The ends lost 0 bases at V and 6 bases at J; junction bases unmatched: 6.

The rearrangement links TRBV4-2 to TRBJ2-1; a possible D gene is TRBD2 (6 bases). The CDR3 has 15 residues. The germline CDR1 and CDR2 sequences are LGHNA and YNFKEQ. V lost 4 bases and J 3 bases, leaving 13 bases between the germline ends. In nucleotides, the CDR3 is TGTGCCAGCAGCCCCGGGACTCAGAACTACAATGAGCAGTTCTTC. It translates to CASSPGTQNYNEQFF.

This clone was seen a single time. The CDR3 reads CASSRGGQDEQYF. Written as DNA, the CDR3 is TGTGCCAGCAGCCGCGGAGGGCAGGACGAGCAGTACTTC. The chain carries TRBV3-1 (or the pseudogene TRBV3-2) and TRBJ2-7, with D maybe TRBD2 (6 bases). V was pared by 4 bases and J by 5 bases, with 12 bases between. The CDR3 runs to 13 residues. The germline CDR1 and CDR2 sequences are LGHDT and YNNKEL (reference sequence).

This chain connects TRBV7-2 to TRBJ2-4; D may be TRBD1 (6 bases). The germline V and J ends were trimmed by 6 bases and 0 bases, with 12 bases remaining between them. The CDR3 spans 15 residues. Germline CDR1 SGHTA, CDR2 FQGNSA. The CDR3 region has the DNA TGTGCCAGCAGTGGACAGACCTTAGCCAAAAACATTCAGTACTTC. Translation: CASSGQTLAKNIQYF. The full variable domain, completed using reference TRBV7-2 and TRBJ2-4, is GAGVSQSPSNKVTEKGKDVELRCDPISGHTALYWYRQSLGQGLEFLIYFQGNSAPDKSGLPSDRFSAERTGGSVSTLTIQRTQQEDSAVYLCASSGQTLAKNIQYFGAGTRLSVL.

The J gene is TRBJ2-1, the V gene TRBV11-2; 8 bases align to TRBD2. Germline lookup yields CDR1 SGHAT and CDR2 FQNNGV. There are 17 residues in the CDR3. J gave up 6 bases and V 5 bases, and 15 bases lay outside the gene matches. The CDR3 region is CASSPARIAGSRNEQFF. The CDR3 DNA reads TGTGCCAGCAGCCCAGCGAGAATAGCGGGGAGCCGCAATGAGCAGTTCTTC.

The V call is TRBV6-5, the J call TRBJ1-6; 8 positions agree with TRBD1. J gave up 11 bases and V 1 base, and 4 bases lay outside the gene matches. The CDR3 has 14 residues. CDR1 is MNHEY and CDR2 is SVGAGI in the germline V gene. The CDR3 reads CASSYWDRQAPLHF. CDR3 sequence (DNA): TGTGCCAGCAGTTACTGGGACAGGCAAGCACCCCTCCACTTT.

V is TRBV2 and J is TRBJ1-1; D is undetermined. The V and J ends lost 5 bases and 3 bases respectively, with 10 bases between them. CDR1 is SNHLY and CDR2 is FYNNEI in the germline V gene. CDR3 length equals 13 residues. For the CDR3, the DNA is TGTGCCAGCAGTCCCCCGGGAGACACTGAAGCTTTCTTT. Its protein product is CASSPPGDTEAFF. Full variable domain (rest looked up from reference TRBV2 and TRBJ1-1): EPEVTQTPSHQVTQMGQEVILRCVPISNHLYFYWYRQILGQKVEFLVSFYNNEISEKSEIFDDQFSVERPDGSNFTLKIRSTKLEDSAMYFCASSPPGDTEAFFGQGTRLTVV.